The 30 T cell receptor beta chains presented below share a single source sample, sequenced in a study of regulatory T cells in long-lasting Graves disease. Time point specified: persistent/refractory GD, antithyroid drugs over 5 years with positive TRAb. TCR sequences were obtained from RNA taken from PBMCs. Investigators prepared the TCR beta libraries by applying iRepertoire HTBI primers and Arm-PCR of CDR3 regions. TCRdb recomputed calls from the multiplex PCR reads with MiXCR, one row per CDR3 protein. The sample lists hundreds of thousands of distinct CDR3 sequences; roughly 21% were seen once. Here the sequenced sample was peripheral blood mononuclear cells (PBMCs), taken when the disease was refractory, from a patient treated with antithyroid drugs. The origin of the receptors is a female donor with Graves disease.

The chain uses TRBV7-2 and TRBJ2-2; D possibly corresponds to TRBD1 (6 bases). Germline CDR1 reads SGHTA; CDR2 reads FQGNSA. Trimming removed 6 bases at V and 4 bases at J, with 9 bases between. CDR3 length equals 13 residues. CDR3 residues: CASSGGSTGELFF. CDR3 sequence (DNA): TGTGCCAGCAGTGGGGGCTCCACCGGGGAGCTGTTTTTT.

This clonotype came up many times. The V call is TRBV30, the J call TRBJ1-5, with D possibly TRBD1 on 5 matching bases. V was clipped by 1 base and J by 4 bases, with 5 bases between them. From germline, CDR1 is GTSNPN and CDR2 SVGIG (reference sequence). CDR3 length equals 12 residues. CDR3 region: CAWSGGNQPQHF. In nucleotides, the CDR3 is TGTGCCTGGAGTGGGGGGAATCAGCCCCAGCATTTT. The complete variable domain, with remaining parts taken from reference TRBV30 and TRBJ1-5, reads SQTIHQWPATLVQPVGSPLSLECTVEGTSNPNLYWYRQAAGRGLQLLFYSVGIGQISSEVPQNLSASRPQDRQFILSSKKLLLSDSGFYLCAWSGGNQPQHFGDGTRLSIL.

This clonotype turned up a few times. V and J are TRBV7-9 and TRBJ1-3; D unresolved. Germline V lookup: CDR1 SEHNR, CDR2 FQNEAQ (reference sequence). CDR3 length: 16 amino acids. V lost 2 bases to trimming and J lost 2 bases, with 13 bases between them. The CDR3, as DNA: TGTGCCAGCAGCTTATACGGCAGATCCCCTGGAAACACCATATATTTT. It encodes CASSLYGRSPGNTIYF. The whole variable domain, filled in from reference TRBV7-9 and TRBJ1-3, reads DTGVSQNPRHKITKRGQNVTFRCDPISEHNRLYWYRQTLGQGPEFLTYFQNEAQLEKSRLLSDRFSAERPKGSFSTLEIQRTEQGDSAMYLCASSLYGRSPGNTIYFGEGSWLTVV.

On this clonotype: A much larger clone lies a single base off, so this may be a read error. The J gene is TRBJ1-1, the V gene TRBV6-1; maybe TRBD1 (6 bases). The CDR3 consists of 18 residues. CDR1 is MNHNS and CDR2 is SASEGT in the germline V gene. CDR3 coding DNA: TGTGCCGGCAGCCCCAGCTACAGGGCGGTGGACCTGAACACTGAAGCTTTCTTT. Amino acid sequence: CAGSPSYRAVDLNTEAFF.

At least ten counts were recorded for this clonotype. V gene TRBV6-1 combines with J gene TRBJ2-7; TRBD2 aligns across 11 bases. This CDR3 has 15 amino acids. V lost 6 bases and J lost 3; bases outside the gene matches: 7. Germline CDR1 reads MNHNS; CDR2 reads SASEGT. The DNA for the CDR3 is TGTGCCAGCAGGGATAGCGGGAGGGCCCGCTACGAGCAGTACTTC. Protein: CASRDSGRARYEQYF.

The chain combines TRBV19 with TRBJ1-1; no clear D gene. Germline V gene data show CDR1 as LNHDA and CDR2 as SQIVND (reference sequence). This CDR3 contains 13 residues. V shed 3 bases and J shed 0 bases, with 5 bases lying between them. This chain's CDR3 is CASSMRVNTEAFF. As DNA, the CDR3 is TGTGCCAGTAGTATGAGGGTGAACACTGAAGCTTTCTTT.

This clonotype was counted a few times. The chain combines TRBV7-9 with TRBJ2-7, with 9 bases aligning to TRBD2. Germline CDR1 is SEHNR and CDR2 is FQNEAQ (reference sequence). The CDR3 sequence is 12 residues long. After removal of 3 bases from V and 6 bases from J, the junction contained 0 bases not matched to a gene. The CDR3 DNA is TGTGCCAGCAGCTTTAGCGGGAGCGAGCAGTACTTC. Its protein is CASSFSGSEQYF.

Ten or more counts support this clonotype. This sequence joins TRBV5-1 and TRBJ2-2; D uncertain. Germline assignment: CDR1 SGHRS and CDR2 YFSETQ. The CDR3 covers 13 residues. V was trimmed by 5 bases and J by 6 bases, leaving 11 bases between them. CDR3 region: CASSSVGAGELFF. The CDR3, as DNA: TGCGCCAGCAGTTCAGTCGGCGCCGGGGAGCTGTTTTTT.

This clonotype occurred a few times. A read error is possible here, since a much larger clone lies one base away. In nucleotides, the CDR3 is TGTGCCAGCAGTTTCCGGGACACCTCCTACGAGCAGTACTTC. Translation: CASSFRDTSYEQYF. This chain connects TRBV5-5 to TRBJ2-7; perhaps TRBD1 as D (6 bases). CDR1 is SGHKS and CDR2 is YYEKEE in the germline V gene (reference sequence). CDR3 length: 14 residues. Trimming removed 5 bases at V and 0 bases at J, with 12 bases between. Looking up the rest from reference TRBV5-5 and TRBJ2-7 gives the full variable domain: DAGVTQSPTHLIKTRGQQVTLRCSPISGHKSVSWYQQVLGQGPQFIFQYYEKEERGRGNFPDRFSARQFPNYSSELNVNALLLGDSALYLCASSFRDTSYEQYFGPGTRLTVT.

This clonotype has a count of ten or more. A read error may produce the germline difference seen at one junction end. The CDR3 region has the DNA TGTGCCAGCAGCTTGGCGCAGGGGGGCGAGCAGTACTTC. The encoded protein is CASSLAQGGEQYF. This chain links TRBV5-1 with TRBJ2-7; TRBD1 is a possible D gene (7 bases). Germline V gene sequence: CDR1 SGHRS, CDR2 YFSETQ. The CDR3 loop spans 13 amino acids. Drawing the rest from reference TRBV5-1 and TRBJ2-7, the complete variable domain is KAGVTQTPRYLIKTRGQQVTLSCSPISGHRSVSWYQQTPGQGLQFLFEYFSETQRNKGNFPGRFSGRQFSNSRSEMNVSTLELGDSALYLCASSLAQGGEQYFGPGTRLTVT.

Points on this clonotype: This sequence may be a read error, since a much larger clone differs from it by one base. This sequence joins TRBV24-1 and TRBJ2-4; D uncertain. The DNA end is a closer match to TRBJ2-5, so the J assignment may be wrong. The CDR3 runs 13 residues. The germline gives CDR1 KGHDR, CDR2 SFDVKD. CDR3 sequence (DNA): TGTGCCACCAGTGATGTCCCCCAAGAGACCCAGTACTTC. Translation gives CATSDVPQETQYF.

The chain is built from TRBV9 and TRBJ2-3, with TRBD2 matching over 10 bases. With 3 bases clipped from V and 1 base from J, the junction kept 14 bases outside the gene matches. Germline V gene data show CDR1 as SGDLS and CDR2 as YYNGEE. The CDR3 extends over 19 amino acids. For the CDR3, the DNA is TGTGCCAGCAGCGCGGGACTAGCGAAGACCTTGAGTGGCACAGATACGCAGTATTTT. Translating gives CASSAGLAKTLSGTDTQYF.

A word on this clonotype: A much larger clone lies one base from this, so it may be a read error. V is TRBV7-9 and J is TRBJ1-1; 9 bases agree with TRBD1. The germline V gene has CDR1 SEHNR and CDR2 FQNEAQ (reference sequence). The ends lost 8 bases at V and 7 bases at J; junction bases unmatched: 11. The CDR3 extends over 14 amino acids. This CDR3 is CASGSRDREFEAFF. The CDR3 DNA sequence: TGTGCCAGCGGCTCCCGGGACAGGGAGTTTGAAGCTTTCTTT.

This clonotype came up many times. The chain is built from TRBV2 and TRBJ1-5, with 10 bases lining up with TRBD1. This CDR3 has 15 residues. The junction had 7 bases not matched to a gene; V was cut back by 5 bases and J by 6 bases. Germline values: CDR1 SNHLY, CDR2 FYNNEI. CDR3 residues: CASSPVDRGPQPQHF. The CDR3 nucleotides read TGTGCCAGCAGTCCAGTCGACAGGGGGCCTCAGCCCCAGCATTTT.

This clonotype was recorded many times. The V call is TRBV7-8, the J call TRBJ1-2; D possibly corresponds to TRBD1 (6 bases). V gave up 4 bases and J gave up 4 bases, with 13 bases separating them. The germline V gene encodes CDR1 SGHVS and CDR2 FQNEAQ. The CDR3 contains 14 residues. The CDR3 nucleotides read TGTGCCAGCAGCTCCAAAACAGGGATCTATGGCTACACCTTC. Translation gives CASSSKTGIYGYTF.

CDR3 in DNA: TGTGTCGCCGGCGGGACAGTAGACAATGAGCAGTTCTTC. It translates to CVAGGTVDNEQFF. This chain uses TRBV2 with TRBJ2-1, with D possibly matching TRBD1 (7 bases). This CDR3 contains 13 residues. Germline V gene sequence: CDR1 SNHLY, CDR2 FYNNEI.

The CDR3 spells CASSIGPYRGTSGSYEQYF. DNA of the CDR3: TGTGCCAGCAGTATCGGCCCTTACAGGGGTACTAGCGGGAGTTACGAGCAGTACTTC. This chain links TRBV6-1 with TRBJ2-7, with 11 bases that match TRBD2. The J segment lost 4 bases and the V segment lost 5 bases, leaving 19 bases of the junction unmatched. There are 19 residues in the CDR3. Germline V CDR1 and CDR2: MNHNS, SASEGT.

This clonotype has only a few counts. The chain carries TRBV11-2 and TRBJ2-3, with 8 positions matching TRBD1. Germline trimming cut 6 bases from V and 1 base from J; bases unmatched to any gene: 3. CDR1 is SGHAT and CDR2 is FQNNGV in the germline V gene. The CDR3 extends over 14 amino acids. The CDR3 reads CASRLDRGTDTQYF. CDR3 coding DNA: TGTGCCAGCAGACTGGACAGGGGCACAGATACGCAGTATTTT. The full variable domain, completed using reference TRBV11-2 and TRBJ2-3, is EAGVAQSPRYKIIEKRQSVAFWCNPISGHATLYWYQQILGQGPKLLIQFQNNGVVDDSQLPKDRFSAERLKGVDSTLKIQPAKLEDSAVYLCASRLDRGTDTQYFGPGTRLTVL.

This clonotype was observed at least ten times. This chain uses TRBV28 with TRBJ2-2; D is perhaps TRBD1 (6 bases). The length of the CDR3 is 14 residues. Deletions cut 7 bases from V and 5 bases from J, with 14 bases between. Germline CDR1 is MDHEN and CDR2 is SYDVKM. This CDR3 reads CASILGGRTGELFF. In DNA, the CDR3 is TGTGCCAGCATCCTAGGGGGAAGGACCGGGGAGCTGTTTTTT.

The sample holds a few counts of this clonotype. The rearrangement joins TRBV3-1 to TRBJ2-7; 8 bases fit TRBD2. CDR1 is LGHDT, CDR2 YNNKEL, per germline (reference sequence). Unmatched junction bases numbered 7, after V lost 3 bases and J lost 3 bases. This CDR3 comprises 15 residues. The CDR3 region is CASSQEPGLGYEQYF. CDR3 DNA: TGTGCCAGCAGCCAGGAACCGGGACTAGGCTACGAGCAGTACTTC.

This clonotype was counted many times. The rearrangement uses TRBV28 and TRBJ2-6, with no clear D. The CDR3 loop spans 16 amino acids. Germline CDR1 MDHEN, CDR2 SYDVKM. V was pared by 5 bases and J by 0 bases, with 11 bases between. The CDR3 bases are TGTGCCAGCAGTCTTCGGCAAATCTCTGGGGCCAACGTCCTGACTTTC. This codes for CASSLRQISGANVLTF. The full variable domain, its missing parts supplied by reference TRBV28 and TRBJ2-6, is DVKVTQSSRYLVKRTGEKVFLECVQDMDHENMFWYRQDPGLGLRLIYFSYDVKMKEKGDIPEGYSVSREKKERFSLILESASTNQTSMYLCASSLRQISGANVLTFGAGSRLTVL.

The sample holds a few counts of this clonotype. This chain joins TRBV11-2 and TRBJ2-2; 9 bases fit TRBD2. The CDR3 length is 16 residues. From germline, CDR1 is SGHAT and CDR2 FQNNGV. V gave up 6 bases and J gave up 5 bases; unmatched junction bases: 10. CDR3 loop: CASRRPGLAITGELFF. CDR3 DNA sequence: TGTGCCAGCAGACGACCGGGACTAGCAATAACCGGGGAGCTGTTTTTT.

This clonotype has only a few counts. The chain couples TRBV30 to TRBJ1-5; TRBD1 aligns across 9 bases. With 4 bases clipped from V and 7 bases from J, the junction kept 5 bases outside the gene matches. Per the germline V gene, CDR1 is GTSNPN and CDR2 is SVGIG (reference sequence). This CDR3 region has 13 residues. The CDR3 region has the DNA TGTGCCTGGAATCCGACAGGGGGGCAGCCCCAGCATTTT. Translation: CAWNPTGGQPQHF. The whole variable domain, remainder taken from reference TRBV30 and TRBJ1-5, is SQTIHQWPATLVQPVGSPLSLECTVEGTSNPNLYWYRQAAGRGLQLLFYSVGIGQISSEVPQNLSASRPQDRQFILSSKKLLLSDSGFYLCAWNPTGGQPQHFGDGTRLSIL.

There are many counts of this clonotype. This chain connects TRBV18 to TRBJ2-5; D unclear. CDR3 length: 12 residues. Deletions cut 2 bases from V and 6 bases from J, with 7 bases between. CDR1 is KGHSH and CDR2 is LQKENI in the germline V gene. The CDR3 DNA is TGTGCCAGCTCACCAAATACGAAGACCCAGTACTTC. It translates to CASSPNTKTQYF.

This clonotype was observed at least ten times. This chain joins TRBV2 and TRBJ2-6; no clear D gene. The germline CDR1 and CDR2 sequences are SNHLY and FYNNEI. This CDR3 contains 11 residues. With 5 bases removed from V and 13 bases from J, the gap between germline ends came to 9 bases. DNA of the CDR3: TGTGCCAGCAGTAAGAGACAAGTCCTGACTTTC. Its protein product is CASSKRQVLTF.

The sample holds many counts of this clonotype. The V and J genes are TRBV20-1 and TRBJ2-5, with TRBD2 matching over 12 bases. The trim removed 6 bases at V and 6 bases at J, leaving 8 bases unmatched. This CDR3 is 14 amino acids long. Germline V CDR1 and CDR2: DFQATT, SNEGSKA (reference sequence). CDR3 amino acids: CSAKGLAGPKTQYF. In DNA form, the CDR3 reads TGCAGTGCGAAGGGACTAGCGGGCCCGAAGACCCAGTACTTC.

This clonotype was seen more than once but under ten times. CDR3 bases: TGTGCCTGGAGTGTAGGCCAGTCGGATGGCTACACCTTC. It yields the protein CAWSVGQSDGYTF. The V gene is TRBV30, the J gene TRBJ1-2; unclear D gene. The germline gives CDR1 GTSNPN, CDR2 SVGIG (reference sequence). V lost 0 bases and J 6 bases, leaving 11 bases between the germline ends. There are 13 residues in the CDR3.

This clonotype was recorded many times. V and J are TRBV20-1 and TRBJ2-4; D remains unclear. The CDR3 has 11 residues. Trimming left V 0 bases short and J 8 bases short, with 5 bases between. Germline-derived CDR1 and CDR2 are DFQATT and SNEGSKA (reference sequence). The CDR3 DNA reads TGCAGTGCTAGAGATGTAGACATTCAGTACTTC. Encoded protein: CSARDVDIQYF.

The CDR3 is CSAREYSEQYF. The DNA for the CDR3 is TGCAGTGCTAGAGAATACAGCGAGCAGTACTTC. The chain employs TRBV20-1 and TRBJ2-7; no definite D call. The ends were cut back, 0 bases at V and 6 bases at J, with 6 bases in the middle. The CDR3 is 11 amino acids. CDR1 is DFQATT, CDR2 SNEGSKA, per germline (reference sequence).

This clonotype was counted many times. The chain recombines TRBV10-3 with TRBJ2-2, with D tentatively TRBD1 or TRBD2 (5 bases each). V was clipped by 6 bases and J by 1 base, with 12 bases between them. CDR1 ENHRY and CDR2 SYGVKD come from the germline V gene. The length of the CDR3 is 15 residues. This CDR3 is CAISSREKNTGELFF. CDR3 sequence (DNA): TGTGCCATCAGCTCCAGGGAGAAGAACACCGGGGAGCTGTTTTTT.